This TCR beta chain was retrieved from a study of glioma-infiltrating T cells. This clonotype occurred a few times. CDR1 and CDR2 (germline): SGHTA, FQGTGA. The germline V and J ends were trimmed by 2 bases and 8 bases, with 9 bases remaining between them. This CDR3 spans 12 amino acids. The iRepertoire nested amplicon-rescue multiplex PCR amplified TCR alpha and beta CDR3s from RNA. TCRdb fed the multiplex PCR reads into MiXCR, producing one record per CDR3 protein. The table records 300,000 to 450,000 distinct CDR3 sequences, 41% of them present only once. This chain connects TRBV7-3 to TRBJ1-2, with D possibly matching TRBD1 (5 bases). The specimen was glioma tissue, nonneoplastic brain tissue, or PBMCs (not recorded which). The TCR was taken from a human donor with low-grade glioma or glioblastoma, undergoing nonglioma brain surgery, or in good health (not recorded which). For the CDR3, the DNA is TGTGCCAGCAGCTTAGCGGAGGGGGGCTACACCTTC. This sequence encodes CASSLAEGGYTF.